One sample yielded the 26 T cell receptor beta chains listed below, sequenced in a study of OX40 agonist ivuxolimab in advanced cancers. This table comes from immunoSEQ multiplex PCR, and its TCRdb copy is limited to in-frame clones, with some not included. The sample includes around 83,000 clones, 70% to 85% of them seen just once. Sequenced here: CD4+ or CD8+ T cells sorted from blood, sampled in a trial of the OX40 agonist ivuxolimab. These receptor sequences come from an adult with an advanced solid tumor such as melanoma, head and neck, liver or kidney cancer.

The chain combines TRBV5-4 with TRBJ2-2; TRBD1 might be the D (5 bases). Trimming removed 5 bases at V and 1 base at J, with 9 bases between. Per germline, CDR1 SGHNT and CDR2 YYREEE (reference sequence). This CDR3 contains 14 residues. Written as DNA, the CDR3 is TGTGCCAGCAGATCTACAGGGAACACCGGGGAGCTGTTTTTT. Protein product: CASRSTGNTGELFF.

The rearrangement links TRBV7-3 to TRBJ2-1; the D gene is possibly TRBD2 (6 bases). CDR1 and CDR2 (germline): SGHTA, FQGTGA. The CDR3 extends over 14 amino acids. V shed 5 bases and J shed 7 bases, with 15 bases lying between them. CDR3 sequence (DNA): TGTGCCAGCAGCCCCGGGGGTAGCGTGAATGAGCAGTTCTTC. Translated: CASSPGGSVNEQFF. The full variable domain, in which reference TRBV7-3 and TRBJ2-1 provide the parts outside the CDR3, is GAGVSQTPSNKVTEKGKYVELRCDPISGHTALYWYRQSLGQGPEFLIYFQGTGAADDSGLPNDRFFAVRPEGSVSTLKIQRTERGDSAVYLCASSPGGSVNEQFFGPGTRLTVL.

The chain has TRBV18 and TRBJ2-1; no definite D call. Germline CDR1 KGHSH, CDR2 LQKENI. V was pared by 3 bases and J by 6 bases, with 9 bases between. This CDR3 is built from 13 residues. DNA for the CDR3: TGTGCCAGCTCACCCTCGCAGGCCAATGAGCAGTTCTTC. The encoded protein is CASSPSQANEQFF.

The chain joins TRBV15 to TRBJ2-1; D is ambiguous. Between the trimmed V and J ends, which lost 0 bases and 6 bases, there was a span of 6 bases. Germline CDR1 and CDR2: LNHNV and YYDKDF (reference sequence). The CDR3 sequence is 13 residues long. The CDR3 is CATSRDNTNEQFF. The DNA of the CDR3 is TGTGCCACCAGCAGAGATAACACCAATGAGCAGTTCTTC.

The CDR3 spells CASSASGGNGYTF. DNA for the CDR3: TGTGCCAGCAGCGCCTCCGGGGGTAATGGCTACACCTTC. The chain has TRBV6-6 and TRBJ1-2; maybe TRBD1 (5 bases). V lost 6 bases, J lost 6 bases, and 14 bases lay in between. The CDR3 has 13 residues. Germline V gene data show CDR1 as MNHNY and CDR2 as SVGAGI (reference sequence).

This chain uses TRBV6-5 with TRBJ2-3; TRBD2 matches at 7 bases. The CDR3 contains 14 residues. Germline V gene sequence: CDR1 MNHEY, CDR2 SVGAGI. Losses at the gene ends were 5 bases for V and 0 bases for J; bases not matched to a gene: 2. The CDR3 sequence is CASSKRDSTDTQYF. The CDR3 DNA sequence: TGTGCCAGCAGTAAGCGGGACAGCACAGATACGCAGTATTTT.

CDR3 in DNA: TGTGCCAGCAGCCCCGGGACAGGGCCCGTTATTGGGGAAAAACTGTTTTTT. This codes for CASSPGTGPVIGEKLFF. The chain recombines TRBV11-2 with TRBJ1-4; 9 positions match TRBD1. The CDR3 runs 17 residues. Germline-derived CDR1 and CDR2 are SGHAT and FQNNGV. J lost 8 bases, V lost 5 bases, and 15 bases had no gene match.

The chain joins TRBV7-9 to TRBJ2-1; 7 bases map to TRBD2. The CDR3 length is 12 residues. The germline gives CDR1 SEHNR, CDR2 FQNEAQ (reference sequence). V was pared by 5 bases and J by 14 bases, with 9 bases of the junction left unmatched. This CDR3 reads CASSPSGRPEFF. CDR3 sequence (DNA): TGTGCCAGCAGCCCTTCCGGGAGGCCGGAGTTCTTC. Filled out from reference TRBV7-9 and TRBJ2-1, the complete variable domain reads DTGVSQNPRHKITKRGQNVTFRCDPISEHNRLYWYRQTLGQGPEFLTYFQNEAQLEKSRLLSDRFSAERPKGSFSTLEIQRTEQGDSAMYLCASSPSGRPEFFGPGTRLTVL.

The chain uses TRBV7-3 and TRBJ1-1; 12 nucleotides agree with TRBD1. V shed 5 bases, J shed 11 bases, and the junction held 12 bases outside the gene matches. The CDR3 runs 15 residues. Germline assignment: CDR1 SGHTA and CDR2 FQGTGA. The chain's CDR3 is CASSPPGQGAEGAFF. The CDR3 coding sequence is TGTGCCAGCAGCCCCCCGGGACAGGGGGCCGAGGGGGCTTTCTTT.

The chain uses TRBV11-1 and TRBJ1-2; the D is unclear. V was clipped by 0 bases and J by 3 bases, with 17 bases between them. Germline CDR1 is SGHAT and CDR2 is FQDESV (reference sequence). This CDR3 comprises 17 residues. CDR3 sequence reads: CASSLADRDRFDYGYTF. The CDR3 nucleotides are TGTGCCAGCAGCTTAGCGGACCGGGATCGCTTCGACTATGGCTACACCTTC.

The chain recombines TRBV11-3 with TRBJ1-2; D remains unclear. The CDR3 runs to 13 residues. Trimming took off 9 bases at V and 4 bases at J, with 15 bases between the two ends. CDR1 and CDR2 (germline): SGHNT, YENEEA. The CDR3 sequence: CASSTSAGYGYTF. Here the CDR3 DNA reads TGTGCCAGTTCGACTTCCGCGGGCTATGGCTACACCTTC.

The chain combines TRBV5-1 with TRBJ1-1; D is perhaps TRBD1 (5 bases). This CDR3 is 14 amino acids long. Looked up from germline, CDR1 is SGHRS and CDR2 is YFSETQ. V was trimmed by 4 bases and J by 5 bases, leaving 15 bases between them. The CDR3 region is CASSPRTGGTEAFF. Here the CDR3 DNA reads TGCGCCAGCAGCCCCCGAACAGGTGGAACTGAAGCTTTCTTT.

This chain connects TRBV2 to TRBJ2-2, with a tentative D call TRBD1 (5 bases). Trimming stripped 7 bases from V and 3 bases from J, with 12 bases between. The germline CDR1 and CDR2 sequences are SNHLY and FYNNEI. The CDR3 runs 14 residues. In nucleotides, the CDR3 is TGTGCCAGCAAGGGGCAGACATACACCGGGGAGCTGTTTTTT. Protein: CASKGQTYTGELFF.

This chain joins TRBV5-1 and TRBJ2-1; 7 bases map to TRBD2. V shed 0 bases, J shed 4 bases, and the junction held 4 bases outside the gene matches. Germline V gene lookup returns CDR1 SGHRS and CDR2 YFSETQ. The length of the CDR3 is 15 residues. The DNA for the CDR3 is TGCGCCAGCAGCTTGGAGTCTAGCGGATACAATGAGCAGTTCTTC. Its protein product is CASSLESSGYNEQFF.

In its sample, this clone was seen a few times. The J gene is TRBJ2-2, the V gene TRBV29-1; no clear D. Germline CDR1 is SQVTM and CDR2 is ANQGSEA. The CDR3 consists of 14 residues. V lost 7 bases and J 2 bases, leaving 14 bases between the germline ends. The CDR3 spells CSAAPDSNTGELFF. DNA of the CDR3: TGCAGCGCCGCGCCTGATTCTAACACCGGGGAGCTGTTTTTT.

This clone was seen only once. This rearrangement joins TRBV6-5 to TRBJ1-2, with 11 bases matching TRBD1. CDR3 size: 13 residues. The germline V gene encodes CDR1 MNHEY and CDR2 SVGAGI. V dropped 5 bases and J dropped 7; count of bases not matched to a gene: 3. The CDR3 region is CASSLGQGAGYTF. CDR3 nucleotide sequence: TGTGCCAGCAGTCTTGGACAGGGGGCTGGCTACACCTTC.

The chain uses TRBV25-1 and TRBJ1-3; no firm D call. The length of the CDR3 is 13 residues. V lost 6 bases to trimming and J lost 0 bases, with 6 bases between them. Germline lookup yields CDR1 MGHDK and CDR2 SYGVNS. CDR3 amino acids: CASRVSSGNTIYF. The CDR3 nucleotides read TGTGCCAGCAGAGTCTCCTCTGGAAACACCATATATTTT. Based on the CDR3 plus reference TRBV25-1 and TRBJ1-3, the full variable domain is EADIYQTPRYLVIGTGKKITLECSQTMGHDKMYWYQQDPGMELHLIHYSYGVNSTEKGDLSSESTVSRIRTEHFPLTLESARPSHTSQYLCASRVSSGNTIYFGEGSWLTVV.

The chain is built from TRBV27 and TRBJ2-7; D perhaps matches TRBD2 (5 bases). V was pared by 3 bases and J by 2 bases, with 8 bases between. The germline V gene has CDR1 MNHEY and CDR2 SMNVEV (reference sequence). The CDR3 covers 13 residues. The CDR3 nucleotides read TGTGCCAGCAGTTTTCCGGGAACCTACGAGCAGTACTTC. This encodes CASSFPGTYEQYF.

This chain joins TRBV11-2 and TRBJ1-1; D might be TRBD1 (5 bases). CDR1 is SGHAT, CDR2 FQNNGV, per germline. CDR3 length: 13 amino acids. V gave up 0 bases and J gave up 8 bases, with 10 bases separating them. The CDR3 DNA is TGTGCCAGCAGCTTAGACCGACAGAGGGAAGCTTTCTTT. Its translation is CASSLDRQREAFF.

The J gene is TRBJ1-2, the V gene TRBV11-2, with D perhaps matching TRBD1 (5 bases). CDR1 and CDR2 (germline): SGHAT, FQNNGV. V lost 2 bases to trimming and J lost 3 bases, with 10 bases between them. This CDR3 spans 14 amino acids. As DNA, the CDR3 is TGTGCCAGCAGCTTAAAGGCAGGGCACTATGGCTACACCTTC. Translation gives CASSLKAGHYGYTF. The entire variable domain, with the rest obtained from reference TRBV11-2 and TRBJ1-2, is as follows: EAGVAQSPRYKIIEKRQSVAFWCNPISGHATLYWYQQILGQGPKLLIQFQNNGVVDDSQLPKDRFSAERLKGVDSTLKIQPAKLEDSAVYLCASSLKAGHYGYTFGSGTRLTVV.

The rearrangement uses TRBV27 and TRBJ2-2, with 8 positions matching TRBD1. This CDR3 has 14 amino acids. Germline V CDR1 and CDR2: MNHEY, SMNVEV (reference sequence). Germline trimming cut 5 bases from V and 7 bases from J; bases unmatched to any gene: 6. The CDR3: CASSNRGTDGELFF. The CDR3 DNA follows: TGTGCCAGCAGTAACAGGGGGACGGACGGGGAGCTGTTTTTT.

This clone was counted a single time. The chain carries TRBV19 and TRBJ2-6, with TRBD1 as a possible D gene (5 bases). The CDR3 length is 13 residues. V gave up 9 bases and J gave up 0 bases, with 6 bases separating them. Per the germline V gene, CDR1 is LNHDA and CDR2 is SQIVND (reference sequence). The CDR3 coding sequence is TGTGCCAGCAGGGACTCTGGGGCCAACGTCCTGACTTTC. Translating it yields CASRDSGANVLTF. Supplemented by reference TRBV19 and TRBJ2-6, the full variable domain reads DGGITQSPKYLFRKEGQNVTLSCEQNLNHDAMYWYRQDPGQGLRLIYYSQIVNDFQKGDIAEGYSVSREKKESFPLTVTSAQKNPTAFYLCASRDSGANVLTFGAGSRLTVL.

For the CDR3, the DNA is TGTGCCAGTAGAGGAGGGGGGGCCGTTAGTGTTGAGCAGTTCTTC. It codes for CASRGGGAVSVEQFF. This rearrangement joins TRBV19 to TRBJ2-1; a possible D gene is TRBD2 (7 bases). Germline V gene lookup returns CDR1 LNHDA and CDR2 SQIVND (reference sequence). V shed 6 bases and J shed 9 bases, with 21 bases lying between them. This CDR3 is 15 amino acids long.

This clone showed up just a few times. The V and J genes are TRBV11-2 and TRBJ2-7, with D uncertain. CDR3 length: 14 residues. Trimming shortened V by 0 bases and J by 5 bases, and 11 bases separated the two germline ends. CDR1 SGHAT and CDR2 FQNNGV come from the germline V gene. CDR3 DNA sequence: TGTGCCAGCAGCTTAGAACGCGAATCAGACGAGCAGTACTTC. It translates to CASSLERESDEQYF.

A few counts support this clone. This chain joins TRBV7-9 and TRBJ1-1, with D uncertain. Germline values: CDR1 SEHNR, CDR2 FQNEAQ (reference sequence). The CDR3 spans 16 residues. Trimming removed 6 bases at V and 0 bases at J, with 17 bases between. CDR3 sequence (DNA): TGTGCCAGCAGTTCCAGTTGGCCTTCCCTGAACACTGAAGCTTTCTTT. Amino acids: CASSSSWPSLNTEAFF. Together with reference TRBV7-9 and TRBJ1-1, the CDR3 gives the full variable domain: DTGVSQNPRHKITKRGQNVTFRCDPISEHNRLYWYRQTLGQGPEFLTYFQNEAQLEKSRLLSDRFSAERPKGSFSTLEIQRTEQGDSAMYLCASSSSWPSLNTEAFFGQGTRLTVV.

The rearrangement joins TRBV30 to TRBJ1-4; 7 nucleotides agree with TRBD1. J lost 7 bases, V lost 0 bases, and 8 bases had no gene match. This CDR3 is built from 15 residues. In germline, CDR1 is GTSNPN, CDR2 SVGIG (reference sequence). CDR3 DNA: TGTGCCTGGAGTGTAGGGAAGGGGGCGGGTGAAAAACTGTTTTTT. Protein: CAWSVGKGAGEKLFF.